This T cell receptor (beta chain) was sequenced for a study of radiotherapy plus CTLA-4 blockade in lung cancer (dated by TCRdb to 2017 to 2018). Regarding the complete study: Objective responses occurred in approximately 17% of enrolled patients, and less than 35% achieved disease control.

Libraries were prepared through the immunoSEQ multiplex PCR assay. In TCRdb, the immuneACCESS table is reduced to in-frame sequences with V and J assigned. These tables do not hold every clone; where another copy was compared, an unresolved V gene accounts for under half, and the others remain unexplained. The sample yields tens of thousands of clones; around 69% were counted once. The ten largest make up about 3.1% of the sample. In this study, focal radiation therapy paired with CTLA-4 blockade (ipilimumab) was tested in patients who had chemo-refractory metastatic non-small-cell lung cancer. Concerning this clone: The specificity of this receptor is unknown. Base qualities are not provided; no much larger clone lies one nucleotide away.

V sheds 8 bases and J sheds 0 bases, leaving 11 bases between their ends. There are 15 amino acids in the CDR3, from cysteine to phenylalanine inclusive. Left in the record is the CDR3 DNA by itself, 45 bases read in frame from the first base. CDR1 and CDR2, per the germline V gene, are MDHEN and SYDVKM. Study-level results and caveats: After treatment with radiotherapy and ipilimumab, TCR clones that came from tumors expanded in the peripheral blood. The strongest predictors of response were reported to be early dynamic shifts in blood T cell clones along with a rise in serum interferon-beta following radiation.

This clonotype was obtained from a human donor with non-small cell lung cancer who had a complete response to radiotherapy plus ipilimumab. The rearrangement joined TRBV28 to TRBJ2-6; the D gene is unclear. The material sequenced was peripheral blood, taken from a patient treated with radiotherapy plus ipilimumab. At the DNA level, the sequence is TGTGCCAGCGACACCCCGGACTCTGGGGCCAACGTCCTGACTTTC. This encodes CASDTPDSGANVLTF.